Reported below is one T cell receptor (beta chain). How the authors handled the data: Cell counts per sample came from amplifying reference gene primers. Assay used: immunoSEQ multiplex PCR; TCRdb lists only in-frame clones, some missing. V and J calls and clone size are copied from that table; D and trimming were computed from the DNA. The data hold a few hundred thousand clones, with 80% to 90% observed a single time. The data belong to a study of blood T cell repertoires in COVID-19. Study in general: Collection of acute and convalescent COVID-19 samples took place in the United States, Italy and Spain. In each case, the material was cDNA or gDNA derived from T cells, B-cell-depleted T cells, or PBMCs.

The CDR3 totals 14 residues. The ends were cut back, 3 bases at V and 3 bases at J, with 11 bases in the middle. The germline V gene encodes CDR1 KGHSH and CDR2 LQKENI. The TCR sequence derives from a man younger than 40 with active or convalescent COVID-19. The sequenced material came from peripheral blood. The V call is TRBV18, the J call TRBJ1-1, with D possibly matching TRBD1 (5 bases). CDR3 amino acids: CASSPTQGDTEAFF. CDR3 in DNA: TGTGCCAGCTCACCGACACAAGGGGACACTGAAGCTTTCTTT.